Listed here are 14 T cell receptor beta chains from one sample, sequenced in a study of blood T cell repertoires in COVID-19. Some clones are missing from TCRdb's copy, which holds only in-frame ones; the method was immunoSEQ multiplex PCR. The sample has roughly 240,000 clones, around 86% seen once; the top ten hold 3.6%. What was sequenced was peripheral blood. These receptors originate from a man younger than 30 with active or convalescent COVID-19.

This rearrangement joins TRBV4-1 to TRBJ2-1, with 10 positions matching TRBD2. This CDR3 contains 16 residues. Germline V gives CDR1 MGHRA, CDR2 YSYEKL. The J segment lost 5 bases and the V segment lost 5 bases, leaving 9 bases of the junction unmatched. For the CDR3, the DNA is TGCGCCAGCAGCTTAACCCCGGGGACTAGCGACAATGAGCAGTTCTTC. Its translation is CASSLTPGTSDNEQFF.

The V call is TRBV4-1, the J call TRBJ2-4, with D possibly being TRBD1 (6 bases). The germline V and J ends were trimmed by 9 bases and 2 bases, with 11 bases remaining between them. The CDR3 length is 13 residues. Germline V gene lookup returns CDR1 MGHRA and CDR2 YSYEKL. This CDR3 is CARSRGTKNIQYF. The CDR3 bases are TGCGCCAGATCCAGGGGTACCAAAAACATTCAGTACTTC.

This chain links TRBV2 with TRBJ1-4, with 7 bases fitting TRBD1. This CDR3 is 14 amino acids long. The ends lost 6 bases at V and 5 bases at J; junction bases unmatched: 6. Germline CDR1 and CDR2: SNHLY and FYNNEI. The CDR3 here is CASSETGRNEKLFF. DNA of the CDR3: TGTGCCAGCAGCGAGACAGGGCGAAATGAAAAACTGTTTTTT.

The genes are TRBV9 and TRBJ2-1, with D possibly TRBD2 on 5 matching bases. The germline V gene has CDR1 SGDLS and CDR2 YYNGEE. The CDR3 is 18 residues long. V shed 0 bases and J shed 1 base, with 17 bases lying between them. The CDR3 spells CASSVGQPSRGSYNEQFF. DNA of the CDR3: TGTGCCAGCAGCGTAGGCCAGCCCAGCCGAGGGTCCTACAATGAGCAGTTCTTC.

The chain carries TRBV14 and TRBJ2-7, with D perhaps matching TRBD1 (5 bases). V was shortened by 1 base and J by 2 bases, with 12 bases between the two germline ends. Looked up from germline, CDR1 is SGHDN and CDR2 is FVKESK. The CDR3 totals 15 residues. The CDR3 reads CASSQGTGVTYEQYF. The CDR3 nucleotides are TGTGCCAGCAGCCAAGGCACAGGAGTCACCTACGAGCAGTACTTC.

The rearrangement joins TRBV28 to TRBJ1-4, with 7 bases that match TRBD1. Germline loops: CDR1 MDHEN, CDR2 SYDVKM. Trimming at V came to 6 bases and at J to 3 bases, leaving 13 bases not matched to a gene. The CDR3 is made up of 17 amino acids. The CDR3 reads CASSSYRGHMANEKLFF. The CDR3 region has the DNA TGTGCCAGCAGCTCTTACAGGGGTCATATGGCTAATGAAAAACTGTTTTTT.

The J gene is TRBJ2-2, the V gene TRBV7-6; 11 bases align to TRBD1. The J segment lost 6 bases and the V segment lost 0 bases, leaving 3 bases of the junction unmatched. CDR1 SGHVS and CDR2 FNYEAQ come from the germline V gene. CDR3 size: 16 residues. The CDR3 nucleotides are TGTGCCAGCAGCTTAGCCGGGACAGGGGGACCCGGGGAGCTGTTTTTT. Its translation: CASSLAGTGGPGELFF.

This sequence joins TRBV5-6 and TRBJ2-3; TRBD1 is a possible D gene (5 bases). CDR3 length: 12 amino acids. Germline loops: CDR1 SGHDT, CDR2 YYEEEE. V lost 0 bases and J lost 11, with 10 bases in between. The CDR3 reads CASSLGLGQQYF. CDR3 in DNA: TGTGCCAGCAGCTTGGGTTTAGGACAGCAGTATTTT.

This chain links TRBV4-1 with TRBJ2-5; 14 bases fit TRBD2. V shed 3 bases, J shed 3 bases, and the junction held 9 bases outside the gene matches. The CDR3 runs 18 residues. Per the germline V gene, CDR1 is MGHRA and CDR2 is YSYEKL. The CDR3, as DNA: TGCGCCAGCAGCCATAAAGAGGGACTAGCGGGGGCCGAAGAGACCCAGTACTTC. Protein: CASSHKEGLAGAEETQYF.

In DNA, the CDR3 is TGTGCCAGCAGCGTAGGGGGGGAAAACATTCAGTACTTC. The encoded protein is CASSVGGENIQYF. This chain links TRBV9 with TRBJ2-4; maybe TRBD2 (6 bases). The germline V gene encodes CDR1 SGDLS and CDR2 YYNGEE. This CDR3 spans 13 amino acids. The ends were cut back, 0 bases at V and 5 bases at J, with 6 bases in the middle.

DNA of the CDR3: TGTGCCAGCAGCTTAAACTCCTATGGCTACACCTTC. It is translated as CASSLNSYGYTF. The J gene is TRBJ1-2, the V gene TRBV5-6; D ambiguous. V was pared by 2 bases and J by 4 bases, with 6 bases between. This CDR3 is built from 12 residues. Germline V gene lookup returns CDR1 SGHDT and CDR2 YYEEEE. Based on the CDR3 plus reference TRBV5-6 and TRBJ1-2, the full variable domain is DAGVTQSPTHLIKTRGQQVTLRCSPKSGHDTVSWYQQALGQGPQFIFQYYEEEERQRGNFPDRFSGHQFPNYSSELNVNALLLGDSALYLCASSLNSYGYTFGSGTRLTVV.

This chain connects TRBV30 to TRBJ1-1; D ambiguous. Trimming shortened V by 1 base and J by 3 bases, and 6 bases separated the two germline ends. CDR3 length equals 12 residues. Germline assignment: CDR1 GTSNPN and CDR2 SVGIG (reference sequence). In DNA, the CDR3 is TGTGCCTGGAGTGGCCGGGACACTGAAGCTTTCTTT. Protein: CAWSGRDTEAFF.

The CDR3: CASSVTFLGELFF. CDR3 in DNA: TGTGCCAGCAGCGTCACATTCCTCGGGGAGCTGTTTTTT. The V and J genes are TRBV7-9 and TRBJ2-2; D ambiguous. The V end lost 5 bases, the J end lost 7 bases, and 11 bases lay between the germline ends. CDR1 and CDR2 from the germline V gene are SEHNR and FQNEAQ (reference sequence). The CDR3 has 13 amino acids.

The chain employs TRBV30 and TRBJ1-6; TRBD1 matches 7 bases. The J segment lost 7 bases and the V segment lost 0 bases, leaving 6 bases of the junction unmatched. The germline V gene encodes CDR1 GTSNPN and CDR2 SVGIG (reference sequence). CDR3 length: 15 amino acids. CDR3 residues: CAWSVPGQWNSPLHF. The DNA of the CDR3 is TGTGCCTGGAGTGTGCCGGGACAGTGGAATTCACCCCTCCACTTT.